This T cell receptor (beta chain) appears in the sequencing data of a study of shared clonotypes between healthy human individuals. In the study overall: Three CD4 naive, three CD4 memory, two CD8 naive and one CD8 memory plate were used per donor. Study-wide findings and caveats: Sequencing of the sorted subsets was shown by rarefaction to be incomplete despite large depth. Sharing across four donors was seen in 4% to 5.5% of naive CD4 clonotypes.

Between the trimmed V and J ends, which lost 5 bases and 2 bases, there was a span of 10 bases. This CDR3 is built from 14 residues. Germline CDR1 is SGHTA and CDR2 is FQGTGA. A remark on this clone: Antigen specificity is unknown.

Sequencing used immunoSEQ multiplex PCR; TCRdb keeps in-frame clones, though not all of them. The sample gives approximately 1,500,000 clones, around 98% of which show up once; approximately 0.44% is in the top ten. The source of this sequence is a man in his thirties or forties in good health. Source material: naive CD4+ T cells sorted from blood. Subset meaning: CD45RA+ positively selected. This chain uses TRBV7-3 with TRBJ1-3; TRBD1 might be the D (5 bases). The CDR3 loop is CASSPQGTGNTIYF. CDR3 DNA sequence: TGTGCCAGCAGCCCGCAGGGAACTGGAAACACCATATATTTT.